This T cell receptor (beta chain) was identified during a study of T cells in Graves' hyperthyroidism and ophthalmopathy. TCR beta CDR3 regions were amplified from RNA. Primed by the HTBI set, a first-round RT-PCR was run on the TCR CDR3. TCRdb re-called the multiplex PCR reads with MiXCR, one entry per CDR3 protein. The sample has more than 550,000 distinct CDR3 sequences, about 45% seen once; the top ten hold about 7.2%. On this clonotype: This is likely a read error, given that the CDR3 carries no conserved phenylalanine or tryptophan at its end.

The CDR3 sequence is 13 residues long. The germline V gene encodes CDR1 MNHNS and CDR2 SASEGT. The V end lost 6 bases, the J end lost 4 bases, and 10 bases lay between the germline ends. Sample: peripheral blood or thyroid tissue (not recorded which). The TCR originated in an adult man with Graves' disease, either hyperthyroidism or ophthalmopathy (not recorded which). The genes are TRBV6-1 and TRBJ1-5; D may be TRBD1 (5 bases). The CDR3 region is CASSSGGNQPQHL. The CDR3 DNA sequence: TGTGCCAGCAGCAGCGGGGGAAATCAGCCCCAGCATCTT.